These T cell receptor beta chains were read from a single sample in a study of OX40 agonist ivuxolimab in advanced cancers. Sequencing used immunoSEQ multiplex PCR; TCRdb keeps in-frame clones, though not all of them. In the table there are tens of thousands of clones, 65% to 90% of which are singletons. The sequencing used CD4+ or CD8+ T cells sorted from blood, collected in a trial of the OX40 agonist ivuxolimab. The receptors derive from an adult with an advanced solid tumor such as melanoma, head and neck, liver or kidney cancer. The CDR3 runs from the conserved cysteine through the conserved F or W. Each record gives: J gene, V gene, clone size, D gene, CDR3 protein, CDR3 DNA. D genes are given only for firm matches. Not all rows give a size; the values are once, few, many and, for expanded clones, a class.

j_call: TRBJ1-2
v_call: TRBV19
clone_size: .
d_call: TRBD1
cdr3_aa: CASSIVRQGGYGYTF
cdr3_nt: TGTGCCAGTAGTATAGTACGACAGGGCGGCTATGGCTACACCTTC

j_call: TRBJ1-1
v_call: TRBV5-3
clone_size: .
d_call: .
cdr3_aa: CARSFFGGRGQPGAEAFF
cdr3_nt: TGTGCCAGAAGCTTTTTTGGAGGCCGAGGGCAGCCTGGTGCTGAAGCTTTCTTT

j_call: TRBJ2-6
v_call: TRBV7-9
clone_size: .
d_call: .
cdr3_aa: CASSLDRVSGANVLTF
cdr3_nt: TGTGCCAGCAGCTTAGATAGAGTCTCTGGGGCCAACGTCCTGACTTTC

j_call: TRBJ1-5
v_call: TRBV29-1
clone_size: .
d_call: TRBD1
cdr3_aa: CSVQQGFGNQPQHF
cdr3_nt: TGCAGCGTCCAACAGGGGTTCGGCAATCAGCCCCAGCATTTT

j_call: TRBJ2-7
v_call: TRBV18
clone_size: .
d_call: TRBD1
cdr3_aa: CASSPPPTGGNEQYF
cdr3_nt: TGTGCCAGCTCACCTCCACCGACAGGGGGGAACGAGCAGTACTTC

j_call: TRBJ2-3
v_call: TRBV7-7
clone_size: .
d_call: .
cdr3_aa: CASSPTPLGSTDTQYF
cdr3_nt: TGTGCCAGCAGCCCGACCCCCCTGGGAAGCACAGATACGCAGTATTTT

j_call: TRBJ2-5
v_call: TRBV5-4
clone_size: .
d_call: TRBD1
cdr3_aa: CASRPGTGGLETQYF
cdr3_nt: TGTGCCAGCAGACCCGGGACAGGGGGCTTGGAGACCCAGTACTTC

j_call: TRBJ2-2
v_call: TRBV29-1
clone_size: .
d_call: TRBD2
cdr3_aa: CSVEGAGGPLGTGELFF
cdr3_nt: TGCAGCGTTGAAGGAGCGGGAGGGCCCCTGGGCACCGGGGAGCTGTTTTTT

j_call: TRBJ1-2
v_call: TRBV14
clone_size: .
d_call: TRBD1
cdr3_aa: CASSQAPGQGAGYTF
cdr3_nt: TGTGCCAGCAGCCAAGCCCCGGGACAGGGGGCTGGCTACACCTTC

j_call: TRBJ1-6
v_call: TRBV19
clone_size: .
d_call: .
cdr3_aa: CASSIVGEDSPLHF
cdr3_nt: TGTGCCAGTAGTATAGTCGGTGAAGATTCACCCCTCCACTTC

j_call: TRBJ1-2
v_call: TRBV7-9
clone_size: few
d_call: .
cdr3_aa: CASSLSGRGHGYTF
cdr3_nt: TGTGCCAGCAGCTTAAGTGGGCGGGGGCACGGCTACACCTTC

j_call: TRBJ1-1
v_call: TRBV10-3
clone_size: few
d_call: .
cdr3_aa: CAISKDQNTEAFF
cdr3_nt: TGTGCCATCAGTAAAGACCAGAACACTGAAGCTTTCTTT

j_call: TRBJ2-5
v_call: TRBV27
clone_size: .
d_call: .
cdr3_aa: CASSLLRSDYQETQYF
cdr3_nt: TGTGCCAGCAGTTTATTGCGCAGCGATTACCAAGAGACCCAGTACTTC

j_call: TRBJ1-5
v_call: TRBV6-1
clone_size: .
d_call: .
cdr3_aa: CASTIKGQGDQPQHF
cdr3_nt: TGTGCCAGCACCATTAAGGGGCAGGGTGACCAGCCCCAGCATTTT

j_call: TRBJ1-2
v_call: TRBV19
clone_size: .
d_call: .
cdr3_aa: CASSPPSGSYGYTF
cdr3_nt: TGTGCCAGTAGTCCACCCTCGGGCAGCTATGGCTACACCTTC

j_call: TRBJ1-1
v_call: TRBV19
clone_size: .
d_call: .
cdr3_aa: CASSIVGQGATEAFF
cdr3_nt: TGTGCCAGTAGTATAGTGGGGCAGGGTGCCACTGAAGCTTTCTTT

j_call: TRBJ2-3
v_call: TRBV6-5
clone_size: .
d_call: .
cdr3_aa: CASSLGDPRILYTQYF
cdr3_nt: TGTGCCAGCAGTTTAGGGGATCCCCGTATTCTTTATACGCAGTATTTT